This section outlines one T cell receptor beta chain sequence together with its context. These data are taken from a study of blood T cell repertoires in COVID-19. About the study: Italy, Spain and the United States were the sources of the convalescent and acute COVID-19 samples.

Using immunoSEQ multiplex PCR, the repertoire was profiled, and TCRdb retains in-frame clones only, with some absent. Counted here are 90,000 to 120,000 clones, about 88% occurring once; the ten biggest clones make up 2.1%. In germline, CDR1 is SGHTA, CDR2 FQGNSA. Trimming removed 3 bases at V and 5 bases at J, with 14 bases between. The CDR3 runs to 14 residues. Sequenced material: peripheral blood. This TCR derives from a human donor in a cohort sampled during active COVID-19. The chain recombines TRBV7-2 with TRBJ2-7, with D possibly TRBD1 on 5 matching bases. CDR3 DNA: TGTGCCAGCAGCTTCAGCAGGGCGAACGACGAGCAGTACTTC. This encodes CASSFSRANDEQYF.